The rows below give T cell receptor beta chains drawn from one sample of a study of shared clonotypes between healthy human individuals. TCRdb's copy holds only in-frame clones and misses some; the assay was immunoSEQ multiplex PCR. The sample holds around 500,000 clones; around 79% are singletons and the top ten take less than 15%. Source material: PBMCs. These receptors were collected from a woman aged 40 to 49 in good health. Some clones in this sample may be carry-over from other donors' samples. Both conserved end residues are part of each CDR3. Each record gives: CDR3 protein, CDR3 DNA, V gene, J gene, D gene, clone size. D genes are given only for firm matches. Clone sizes are given selectively: once, few, many, or a class where the clone is expanded.

CDR3aa: CASSPGPKNEKLFF
CDR3nt: TGTGCCAGCAGCCCGGGACCGAAAAATGAAAAACTGTTTTTT
v_gene: TRBV5-4
j_gene: TRBJ1-4
d_gene: -
abundance: few

CDR3aa: CASSWTGFGNTIYF
CDR3nt: TGTGCCAGCAGCTGGACAGGTTTCGGAAACACCATATATTTT
v_gene: TRBV5-6
j_gene: TRBJ1-3
d_gene: TRBD1
abundance: -

CDR3aa: CASSGSAGVDEQFF
CDR3nt: TGTGCCAGCAGTGGGTCAGCGGGAGTGGATGAGCAGTTCTTC
v_gene: TRBV6-1
j_gene: TRBJ2-1
d_gene: TRBD2
abundance: -

CDR3aa: CSVEKGLAVNNEQFF
CDR3nt: TGCAGCGTTGAAAAGGGACTAGCGGTAAACAATGAGCAGTTCTTC
v_gene: TRBV29-1
j_gene: TRBJ2-1
d_gene: TRBD2
abundance: -

CDR3aa: CASSLTGTSGRPYEQYF
CDR3nt: TGTGCCAGCAGCTTAACTGGGACTAGCGGGAGGCCCTACGAGCAGTACTTC
v_gene: TRBV7-3
j_gene: TRBJ2-7
d_gene: TRBD2
abundance: -

CDR3aa: CASTGLTYEQYF
CDR3nt: TGTGCCAGCACGGGACTTACCTACGAGCAGTACTTC
v_gene: TRBV2
j_gene: TRBJ2-7
d_gene: -
abundance: -

CDR3aa: CASSLYPGSQPQHF
CDR3nt: TGTGCCAGCAGCTTGTACCCAGGGTCTCAGCCCCAGCATTTT
v_gene: TRBV5-5
j_gene: TRBJ1-5
d_gene: -
abundance: -

CDR3aa: CASRLAGGITDTQYF
CDR3nt: TGTGCCAGCCGACTAGCGGGAGGGATTACAGATACGCAGTATTTT
v_gene: TRBV27
j_gene: TRBJ2-3
d_gene: TRBD2
abundance: -

CDR3aa: CATSYYRGTYEQYF
CDR3nt: TGTGCCACCAGCTATTACAGGGGGACCTACGAGCAGTACTTC
v_gene: TRBV15
j_gene: TRBJ2-7
d_gene: TRBD1
abundance: -

CDR3aa: CASSLVGTSGHNEQFF
CDR3nt: TGTGCCAGCAGCTTAGTTGGGACTAGCGGGCACAATGAGCAGTTCTTC
v_gene: TRBV7-2
j_gene: TRBJ2-1
d_gene: TRBD2
abundance: few

CDR3aa: CAWSVPRTARTEAFF
CDR3nt: TGTGCCTGGAGTGTACCCAGGACGGCCCGCACTGAAGCTTTCTTT
v_gene: TRBV30
j_gene: TRBJ1-1
d_gene: -
abundance: -

CDR3aa: CASRPLADRGNEQYF
CDR3nt: TGTGCCAGCAGACCTCTTGCGGACAGGGGAAACGAGCAGTACTTC
v_gene: TRBV28
j_gene: TRBJ2-7
d_gene: TRBD1
abundance: -

CDR3aa: CASSLTQGDTGELFF
CDR3nt: TGTGCCAGCAGCTTGACACAGGGGGACACCGGGGAGCTGTTTTTT
v_gene: TRBV7-9
j_gene: TRBJ2-2
d_gene: TRBD1
abundance: -

CDR3aa: CATSWASRDRYGYTF
CDR3nt: TGTGCCACATCGTGGGCCTCGAGGGATCGCTATGGCTACACCTTC
v_gene: TRBV28
j_gene: TRBJ1-2
d_gene: -
abundance: -

CDR3aa: CASSITGTGSSYEQYF
CDR3nt: TGTGCCAGCAGCATTACCGGGACAGGGAGCTCCTACGAGCAGTACTTC
v_gene: TRBV7-2
j_gene: TRBJ2-7
d_gene: TRBD1
abundance: -

CDR3aa: CASSLNGEPGQVYF
CDR3nt: TGTGCCAGCTCACTCAACGGAGAGCCGGGACAGGTCTACTTC
v_gene: TRBV18
j_gene: TRBJ2-5
d_gene: TRBD1
abundance: -